This T cell receptor (beta chain) was captured in a study of blood T cell repertoires in COVID-19. As for the study in general: T cells, B-cell-depleted T cells, or PBMCs supplied cDNA or gDNA.

The germline V gene encodes CDR1 SGDLS and CDR2 YYNGEE. The trim removed 6 bases at V and 5 bases at J, leaving 9 bases unmatched. CDR3 length: 16 amino acids. Source study methods: Estimation of nucleated cell counts relied on the amplification of reference gene primers. The table came from immunoSEQ multiplex PCR; TCRdb's copy has only in-frame clones and leaves some out. V, J and clone size derive from that table, while D and trimming were established from the DNA sequence. The table lists some 150,000 clones, about four fifths of them singletons, with about 2.7% in the top ten. The source is a human donor with acute or convalescent COVID-19. The donor label of this sample is uncertain. The V and J genes are TRBV9 and TRBJ2-5; TRBD2 aligns across 14 bases. Sequenced input: peripheral blood. CDR3 loop: CASTPGTSGGWETQYF. In DNA, the CDR3 is TGTGCCAGCACGCCGGGGACTAGCGGGGGTTGGGAGACCCAGTACTTC.